The 29 T cell receptor beta chains listed next were all sequenced from one sample in a study of breast tumors, draining lymph nodes, adjacent tissues. Samples came from axillary lymph nodes draining the breast cancer. TCRdb itself ran the multiplex PCR reads through MiXCR, one entry per CDR3 protein. The repertoire holds over 200,000 distinct CDR3 sequences, with 34% as singletons. The specimen sequenced was axillary lymph node tissue. The receptors originated from a female donor with breast cancer. Some clones in this sample may be carry-over from other donors' samples.

This clonotype has at least ten counts. V is TRBV19 and J is TRBJ2-7; D is possibly TRBD1 (5 bases). Germline lookup yields CDR1 LNHDA and CDR2 SQIVND (reference sequence). Between the trimmed V and J ends, which lost 7 bases and 6 bases, there was a span of 10 bases. The CDR3 runs to 11 residues. Written as DNA, the CDR3 is TGTGCCAGTACTCAGGGCGTCGAGCAGTACTTC. As protein: CASTQGVEQYF.

For this clonotype: Germline is not matched at one junction end, which may reflect a read error. This chain joins TRBV7-7 and TRBJ2-1, with D possibly being TRBD2 (5 bases). The CDR3 runs to 18 residues. Germline V gives CDR1 SSHAT, CDR2 FNYEAQ (reference sequence). The CDR3 nucleotides read TGTGCTAGCAGCTTAGCCCCTCGTCTTGCGGGCTCCTACAATGAGCAGTTCTTC. Protein: CASSLAPRLAGSYNEQFF.

There are a few counts of this clonotype. The rearrangement links TRBV6-2 or TRBV6-3 to TRBJ2-5; 10 bases agree with TRBD2. V lost 5 bases to trimming and J lost 0 bases; unmatched junction nucleotides: 6. Germline lookup yields CDR1 MNHEY and CDR2 SVGEGT. The CDR3 covers 16 residues. The CDR3 region is CASSPTSGAYQETQYF. The CDR3 DNA reads TGTGCCAGCAGTCCCACTAGCGGGGCATACCAAGAGACCCAGTACTTC.

This clonotype was observed at least ten times. V and J are TRBV19 and TRBJ2-7; D remains ambiguous. This CDR3 spans 15 amino acids. The V end was cut by 1 base, the J end by 0 bases, with 10 bases between. Germline CDR1 is LNHDA and CDR2 is SQIVND (reference sequence). The CDR3 nucleotides are TGTGCCAGTAGTATAGGGATGGAGAGCTCCTACGAGCAGTACTTC. Translated, it gives CASSIGMESSYEQYF. The whole variable domain, filled in from reference TRBV19 and TRBJ2-7, reads DGGITQSPKYLFRKEGQNVTLSCEQNLNHDAMYWYRQDPGQGLRLIYYSQIVNDFQKGDIAEGYSVSREKKESFPLTVTSAQKNPTAFYLCASSIGMESSYEQYFGPGTRLTVT.

This clonotype was seen at least ten times. The chain joins TRBV4-2 to TRBJ1-2; a weak D match, TRBD1 (5 bases). V shed 2 bases and J shed 3 bases, with 22 bases lying between them. This CDR3 contains 18 residues. CDR1 is LGHNA and CDR2 is YNFKEQ in the germline V gene. This CDR3 reads CASSQFGVLGAAYYGYTF. The DNA of the CDR3 is TGTGCCAGCAGCCAATTTGGGGTACTAGGGGCAGCGTACTATGGCTACACCTTC.

This clonotype was picked up many times. This rearrangement joins TRBV11-2 to TRBJ2-3, with TRBD2 matching over 13 bases. The CDR3 has 16 amino acids. Per the germline V gene, CDR1 is SGHAT and CDR2 is FQNNGV. The J segment lost 3 bases and the V segment lost 3 bases, leaving 3 bases of the junction unmatched. CDR3 in DNA: TGTGCCAGCAGCTTTCGACTAGCGGGGGGAACAGATACGCAGTATTTT. This translates into CASSFRLAGGTDTQYF.

There are many counts of this clonotype. V is TRBV5-8 and J is TRBJ1-6, with 8 nucleotides matching TRBD1. CDR1 and CDR2 (germline): SGHTS, YDEGEE. V was clipped by 4 bases and J by 10 bases; unmatched bases: 10. This CDR3 has 15 amino acids. The CDR3 sequence is CASSAKSGGVSPLHF. As DNA, the CDR3 is TGTGCCAGCAGCGCCAAGTCAGGGGGCGTATCACCCCTCCACTTT.

This chain joins TRBV28 and TRBJ2-1; 14 nucleotides align to TRBD2. V lost 1 base, J lost 12 bases, and 8 bases stayed unmatched. Germline values: CDR1 MDHEN, CDR2 SYDVKM. This CDR3 has 16 residues. The CDR3 region is CASSLSGLAGAPGQFF. CDR3 in DNA: TGTGCCAGCAGTTTATCGGGACTAGCGGGGGCGCCAGGGCAGTTCTTC.

This clonotype was counted ten times or more. This chain joins TRBV7-8 and TRBJ2-3, with TRBD2 identical over 9 bases. The CDR3 is 16 residues long. Trimming removed 1 base from V and 5 bases from J; junction bases left unmatched: 7. Germline-derived CDR1 and CDR2 are SGHVS and FQNEAQ. CDR3 nucleotides: TGTGCCAGCAGCTTAGTTGGGCGGGGGGGCTTAGATACGCAGTATTTT. Translating it yields CASSLVGRGGLDTQYF. Filled out from reference TRBV7-8 and TRBJ2-3, the complete variable domain reads GAGVSQSPRYKVAKRGQDVALRCDPISGHVSLFWYQQALGQGPEFLTYFQNEAQLDKSGLPSDRFFAERPEGSVSTLKIQRTQQEDSAVYLCASSLVGRGGLDTQYFGPGTRLTVL.

This clonotype was recorded many times. V usage is TRBV7-9 and J usage is TRBJ2-5; no definite D call. The germline V and J ends were trimmed by 5 bases and 11 bases, with 15 bases remaining between them. Germline CDR1 reads SEHNR; CDR2 reads FQNEAQ (reference sequence). The CDR3 is 12 residues long. CDR3 in DNA: TGTGCCAGCAGCGCATCAAGACCTACTCAGTACTTC. Its protein product is CASSASRPTQYF.

The rearrangement joins TRBV15 to TRBJ1-2; D possibly corresponds to TRBD1 (5 bases). The CDR3 is made up of 16 amino acids. Germline assignment: CDR1 LNHNV and CDR2 YYDKDF (reference sequence). The V gene lost 3 bases and the J gene lost 4 bases, with 18 bases spanning the gap. CDR3 DNA sequence: TGTGCCACCAGCAGGGATATAGCCGGGCAGGGCTATGGCTACACCTTC. Encoded protein: CATSRDIAGQGYGYTF.

This clonotype was picked up many times. This sequence joins TRBV20-1 and TRBJ1-2; 7 bases are shared with TRBD1. Unmatched junction bases numbered 3, after V lost 6 bases and J lost 2 bases. The CDR3 is 12 residues long. Germline V gene lookup returns CDR1 DFQATT and CDR2 SNEGSKA (reference sequence). Written as DNA, the CDR3 is TGCAGTGCGCCGACAGGGAACTATGGCTACACCTTC. Translating it yields CSAPTGNYGYTF.

This chain connects TRBV29-1 to TRBJ1-2, with 8 bases lining up with TRBD1. After removal of 7 bases from V and 11 bases from J, the junction contained 9 bases not matched to a gene. The CDR3 runs 11 residues. CDR1 is SQVTM, CDR2 ANQGSEA, per germline. CDR3 protein: CSAGQGDRYTF. DNA of the CDR3: TGCAGCGCCGGACAGGGTGATCGGTACACCTTC.

The chain uses TRBV20-1 and TRBJ1-4; D not certain. Germline V gives CDR1 DFQATT, CDR2 SNEGSKA (reference sequence). The CDR3 has 12 residues. V was clipped by 3 bases and J by 8 bases, with 10 bases between them. CDR3 sequence: CSASVAGEKLFF. The CDR3 region has the DNA TGCAGTGCTAGCGTAGCGGGGGAAAAACTGTTTTTT.

In this sample, this clonotype turned up a few times. This sequence joins TRBV6-6 and TRBJ1-6; D is unclear. CDR1 and CDR2 (germline): MNHNY, SVGAGI (reference sequence). This CDR3 comprises 15 residues. V lost 2 bases and J lost 0, with 5 bases in between. CDR3 in DNA: TGTGCCAGCAGTTACGGGAGCTCCTATAATTCACCCCTCCACTTT. It codes for CASSYGSSYNSPLHF.

The chain uses TRBV24-1 and TRBJ1-5, with D uncertain. Between the trimmed V and J ends, which lost 4 bases and 14 bases, there was a span of 14 bases. The germline V gene encodes CDR1 KGHDR and CDR2 SFDVKD. The CDR3 is 12 amino acids. Written as DNA, the CDR3 is TGTGCCACCAGTGAAGGCCGGGCATACGAGCATTTT. Encoded protein: CATSEGRAYEHF.

The V call is TRBV28, the J call TRBJ2-3; 7 bases are a match to TRBD1. CDR1 and CDR2 (germline): MDHEN, SYDVKM. J was trimmed by 6 bases and V by 2 bases; bases with no gene match: 8. The CDR3 totals 15 residues. CDR3 sequence (DNA): TGTGCCAGCAGTTTACGGACAGGAAGGGCGGATACGCAGTATTTT. It yields the protein CASSLRTGRADTQYF.

This clonotype occurred once. V usage is TRBV5-6 and J usage is TRBJ2-2, with D perhaps TRBD2 (5 bases). Germline V gene lookup returns CDR1 SGHDT and CDR2 YYEEEE. This CDR3 is built from 14 residues. Deletions cut 3 bases from V and 9 bases from J, with 15 bases between. Here the CDR3 DNA reads TGTGCCAGCAGCTGGGAGAGGTCTTCCCGGGAGCTGTTTTTT. Translated, it gives CASSWERSSRELFF.

The chain joins TRBV25-1 to TRBJ1-6; D ambiguous. With 4 bases removed from V and 2 bases from J, the gap between germline ends came to 9 bases. CDR3 length: 15 residues. Per the germline V gene, CDR1 is MGHDK and CDR2 is SYGVNS. CDR3 sequence: CASSAIETYNSPLHF. In DNA form, the CDR3 reads TGTGCCAGCAGTGCGATTGAAACCTATAATTCACCCCTCCACTTT.

V and J are TRBV5-4 and TRBJ2-2, with 10 nucleotides matching TRBD2. CDR1 and CDR2 from the germline V gene are SGHNT and YYREEE (reference sequence). Trimming at V came to 0 bases and at J to 6 bases, leaving 8 bases not matched to a gene. The CDR3 sequence is 17 residues long. The chain's CDR3 is CASSLEAGGARAGELFF. CDR3 sequence (DNA): TGTGCCAGCAGCTTGGAAGCGGGAGGGGCGAGGGCCGGGGAGCTGTTTTTT.

Concerning this clonotype itself: A much larger clone lies one base from this, so it may be a read error. This chain joins TRBV11-3 and TRBJ2-2; a weak D match, TRBD1 (5 bases). Germline assignment: CDR1 SGHNT and CDR2 YENEEA. The CDR3 runs to 14 residues. DNA for the CDR3: TGTGCCAGCAGCGAGGACACGAACACCGGGCAGCTGTTTTTT. The encoded protein is CASSEDTNTGQLFF.

A note on this clonotype: This clone may be a read error of a much larger clone one base away. This chain joins TRBV6-5 and TRBJ1-5, with TRBD1 matching over 7 bases. CDR1 is MNHEY and CDR2 is SVGAGI in the germline V gene. Trimming removed 6 bases from V and 5 bases from J; junction bases left unmatched: 4. The CDR3 contains 13 residues. CDR3 region: CASRRGQHQPQHF. CDR3 in DNA: TGTGCCAGCAGACGGGGACAGCATCAGCCCCAGCATTTT.

This clonotype was recorded many times. This chain connects TRBV19 to TRBJ1-5, with no clear D. V dropped 5 bases and J dropped 7 bases, with 15 bases sitting between them. The germline V gene has CDR1 LNHDA and CDR2 SQIVND (reference sequence). The CDR3 is 14 residues long. The CDR3: CASSDLSGGQPQHF. The CDR3 DNA is TGTGCCAGTAGTGATTTATCGGGTGGCCAGCCCCAGCATTTT.

This clonotype has at least ten counts. The DNA for the CDR3 is TGTGCCAGCAGTTTAGGACAGGGAGGGACGGATGAGCAGTTCTTC. This encodes CASSLGQGGTDEQFF. This chain connects TRBV12-3 or TRBV12-4 to TRBJ2-1; D may match TRBD1 or TRBD2 (7 bases each). The CDR3 covers 15 residues. Trimming removed 1 base at V and 8 bases at J, with 15 bases between.

In the case of this clonotype: The CDR3 carries no conserved terminal phenylalanine or tryptophan, so it likely arises from a read error. Because the CDR3's place on the DNA is in doubt, the DNA is left out and the CDR3 is given as listed by TCRdb. This chain joins TRBV6-6 and TRBJ2-6. From its first to its last residue, the CDR3 has 11 amino acids. The germline CDR1 and CDR2 sequences are MNHNY and SVGAGI (reference sequence). CDR3 residues: CASSSLFAGTS.

This clonotype was seen only a few times. The chain uses TRBV6-2 or TRBV6-3 and TRBJ1-2, with D uncertain. V was shortened by 7 bases and J by 3 bases, with 18 bases between the two germline ends. The length of the CDR3 is 15 residues. Germline lookup yields CDR1 MNHEY and CDR2 SVGEGT. The CDR3, as DNA: TGTGCCAGCAACGACCCCTCCAGGTTGTACTATGGCTACACCTTC. Translating gives CASNDPSRLYYGYTF.

Points on this clonotype: The junction departs from germline at one end; a sequencing error may be responsible. The rearrangement links TRBV20-1 to TRBJ2-1, with 9 nucleotides matching TRBD2. CDR1 and CDR2 (germline): DFQATT, SNEGSKA (reference sequence). This CDR3 contains 15 residues. The CDR3 region has the DNA TGCAGTGCTAGAGATCCAGCGGGAGGTTACAATGAGCAGATCTTC. Translation gives CSARDPAGGYNEQIF.

This clonotype was counted ten times or more. This rearrangement joins TRBV12-5 to TRBJ2-3; 10 bases match TRBD2. Germline CDR1 LGHNT, CDR2 FRNRAP. The CDR3 runs to 17 residues. V lost 7 bases to trimming and J lost 2 bases; unmatched junction nucleotides: 12. The DNA of the CDR3 is TGTGCTAGTGATTCACCCCGGACTAGCGGCTACACAGATACGCAGTATTTT. It yields the protein CASDSPRTSGYTDTQYF.

Ten or more counts support this clonotype. Here the CDR3 DNA reads TGTGCCAGCTCGGGGGAGGGTTCACCCCTCCACTTT. Its translation is CASSGEGSPLHF. V usage is TRBV2 and J usage is TRBJ1-6; maybe TRBD1 (5 bases). CDR3 length: 12 residues. Germline-derived CDR1 and CDR2 are SNHLY and FYNNEI. Deletions cut 8 bases from V and 9 bases from J, with 11 bases between.